This paragraph covers one T cell receptor (beta chain) sequence. This receptor's antigen is unknown. The input lacks base qualities; no much larger clone sits a single base away. The immunoSEQ Assay, a bias-controlled multiplex PCR, was used to amplify TCRbeta CDR3 regions from genomic DNA. The authors processed their data as follows. The number of nucleated cells in each sample was estimated from the amplification of reference gene primers within the assay. Sequence reads were collapsed and filtered to measure the absolute abundance of every unique TCRbeta CDR3 rearrangement. For each sample, productive Simpson clonality was calculated as the square root of Simpson's diversity index across productive rearrangements. TCRdb limited this immuneACCESS table to in-frame rearrangements with V and J called. A share of clones is missing; checked studies link under half to unresolved V genes, and the rest is unexplained. The V and J calls and the clone size are those of that table, but D and trimming were determined from the DNA. Within this sample are around 170,000 clones, with around 75% of them counted one time only. Clones ranked in the top ten supply over 11% of the sample.

The data derive from a study of blood T cell repertoires in COVID-19 (TCRdb year 2020). Notes on the research overall: Samples covering the acute and convalescent phases of COVID-19 were provided by collaborators in the United States, Italy and Spain. The material from the prospective study consisted of cDNA or gDNA derived from T cells, B-cell-depleted T cells, or PBMCs. Subjects who had been exposed to COVID-19, were actively infected with it, or had recovered from it provided the deeply sampled blood TCRbeta repertoires that made up the dataset. The repertoires were released in a freely available public database meant as a resource for research on the immune response to SARS-CoV-2. Samples came from the ongoing ImmuneRACE study (first 160 participants) plus 1,254 subjects from 6 global collaborators. Sample metadata almost always included a de-identified subject ID, COVID-19 status, age in years and sex. HLA class I and class II types, where available, came from metadata supplied by the sample provider rather than from assay-based typing.

For CDR1 and CDR2, the germline V gene lists SGHAT and FQNNGV. The germline V end is reduced by 4 bases and the J end by 4 bases; junction bases left unmatched: 4. Reading from cysteine to phenylalanine, the CDR3 counts 16 amino acids. The sequence is cut down to CDR3 DNA, 48 bases in frame from base 1. Collaborating institutions collected whole blood in K2EDTA tubes following their own protocols. For TCRbeta analysis, collaborators shipped samples in one of three forms: frozen whole blood, isolated PBMCs, or DNA extracted from either of those sample types. The investigation overall reported the following: The quantity of clinical and demographic metadata differed by source and by participant and was supplied without curation.

This receptor chain uses TRBV11-2 and TRBJ2-3; 14 central nucleotides agree with TRBD2. Sequencing input: peripheral blood. This clonotype was obtained from a woman at least 80 years old with acute or convalescent COVID-19. The base sequence is TGTGCCAGCAGCTCACGGACTAGCGGGGGGCCAGATACGCAGTATTTT. This yields the protein CASSSRTSGGPDTQYF. The entire variable domain, with the stretches around the CDR3 drawn from the reference TRBV11-2 and TRBJ2-3 proteins, is EAGVAQSPRYKIIEKRQSVAFWCNPISGHATLYWYQQILGQGPKLLIQFQNNGVVDDSQLPKDRFSAERLKGVDSTLKIQPAKLEDSAVYLCASSSRTSGGPDTQYFGPGTRLTVL.